The text below deals with one TCR beta chain. Its antigen remains unidentified. Base qualities were left out, and no much larger clone turns up one base away. V was cut back by 2 bases and J by 6 bases, leaving a gap of 23 bases between them. For CDR1 and CDR2, the germline V gene lists SGHRS and YFSETQ. Inclusive of the bounding cysteine and phenylalanine, the CDR3 is 18 residues long. Only the CDR3 region is kept as DNA, spanning 54 bases read in frame from base 1. The cohort was made up of about 610 healthy bone marrow donors. Cohort members were all nominally healthy when sampled, although unrecorded immune exposures were likely present. The donor was CMV seropositive and belonged to the group of around 300 seropositive cohort members. A peripheral blood sample was provided by each donor, and peripheral blood mononuclear cells were used for TCR beta sequencing. The Qiagen DNeasy Blood Extraction Kit was used to extract genomic DNA from the blood cell samples.

This sample is part of a study of cytomegalovirus exposure and HLA in healthy donors (dated by TCRdb to 2016 to 2017). In terms of the full investigation: An earlier analysis of roughly 500 of the donors reported approximately 260 Gb of sequence data and around 110 million unique TCR beta sequences obtained from about 200 million T cells. Rather than using new phenotypic data, the later analysis identified candidate immune exposures from TCR beta sequences and from how often those sequences occurred across donors. Every discovery cohort repertoire had been produced on one sequencing platform. Roughly 5 DR-DQ haplotypes were treated as single units for association and clustering because of strong linkage in the cohort. The study aimed to test whether cataloging public T cell receptors could reveal signatures of past pathogen exposure. Among roughly 400 genotyped donors of the cohort, an average of approximately 200,000 unique TCR beta nucleotide sequences was sequenced per donor, of which roughly 17% were non-productive. HLA typing covered class I and class II loci at four-digit resolution. The study profiled the T cell repertoires of hundreds of subjects by immunosequencing and related them to cytomegalovirus serostatus. Genome-wide SNP genotypes for about 60% of the roughly 670 donors were used in a later genetic analysis, which treated that subset as a discovery cohort. Besides the first cohort of about 730 subjects, a separate validation cohort made up of over 95 different subjects was used. An earlier analysis of approximately 630 of the donors applied high-throughput TCR beta sequencing to assess whether each TCR beta V gene segment acted as functional or pseudogenic. An early release covering 500 to 750 HLA-typed donors comprised roughly 300 gigabases of sequencing data and about 90 million unique TCR sequences. Donor age, sex, ethnicity and CMV serostatus were collected together with the repertoire data. The study combined high-throughput TCR immunosequencing, statistical association of individual TCRs with disease status, and machine learning to predict cytomegalovirus infection status. Typing coverage differed by locus: A, B, C, DRB1 and DQB1 were typed in roughly 620-640 donors, DQA1 in approximately 520, DPA1 in 600 to 610, and DPB1 in just under 490. The genetic ancestry cluster associated with self-reported Caucasian donors included about 81% of the roughly 400 genotyped donors. To study patterns of TCR occurrence, a later analysis re-analyzed previously published TCR beta repertoires from 650 to 750 donors and added high-resolution HLA genotyping.

Broad study findings and their caveats: Linkage disequilibrium might explain the correlated functional status among segregating V segments, but an unknown experimental factor could not be excluded. Compared with the roughly 670-donor mean, donors in an Asian-associated ancestry cluster had fewer N-insertions in productive TCRs, according to a later genetic analysis. Three of the identified cytomegalovirus-associated TCR beta chains were confirmed in vitro to be specific for cytomegalovirus antigens. Only TCR beta chains were sequenced in this cohort, and the absence of alpha or paired-chain data limited detectable features. A later analysis associated 15,000 to 20,000 TCR beta sequences with specific HLA alleles at a false discovery rate of 0.05. In a later analysis, HLA-associated TCR beta chains were found to be more clonally expanded and to have lower generation probabilities than equally common non-associated chains. Some IMGT-functional V segments, including TRBV6-2 and TRBV6-3, could not be distinguished by the 87-base-pair reads and were therefore excluded. A further reported finding was that TCR beta sequences accurately predicted the HLA-A and HLA-B alleles for most subjects in the first cohort. About 17 rarely observed V segments, including chromosome 9 orphons, were excluded from the earlier analysis of a few hundred of the donors because counts were too low. In a later analysis, the rate of TCR association differed among HLA loci, with DRB1 alleles having the most associated TCRs and HLA-C alleles having the fewest. Several of the top co-occurrence clusters appeared to be linked to parvovirus B19, influenza, CMV and Epstein-Barr virus, according to a later analysis. The authors suggested that the approach could potentially be extended to other disease states and immunological phenotypes. Because HLA typing was missing for some donors at each locus, association tests included only the typed subset. The sequencing pipeline was judged likely to have produced a cluster of highly shared sequence variants as a technical artifact. CMV serostatus was the only immune exposure information available for the cohort. An earlier analysis of around 500 of the donors showed that most TCR beta V segments appeared in productive rearrangements either about 90% or about 30% of the time, which broadly matched IMGT annotations. Most TCR sequences were observed very rarely across donors, whereas some public TCRs were present in many individuals. In a later analysis, most CMV-associated TCR beta chains were found to appear HLA-restricted, with HLA associations seemingly driven largely by CMV exposure. Strong co-occurrence of HLA alleles, especially DR and DQ, made assigning TCR associations to individual alleles difficult. Sequencing depth was assumed to be roughly uniform across donors in the presence/absence analyses, though that assumption may not hold. In the study, some 160 TCR beta chains were listed as associated with cytomegalovirus. In a later genetic analysis, a missense DCLRE1C variant was associated with V-gene and J-gene trimming of TCR beta chains, and the association was replicated in an independent cohort. The classifier was reported to diagnose cytomegalovirus status with high specificity and sensitivity in both the original cohort and the validation cohort.

Receptor libraries were prepared by the immunoSEQ multiplex PCR assay. For the multiplex PCR, a mixture combining 60 forward primers for TCR Vbeta segments and 13 reverse primers for TCR Jbeta segments was used. The CDR3 region of rearranged TCR beta genes was amplified from genomic DNA by a multiplex PCR assay. The Illumina HiSeq System was used to sequence the amplified TCR beta libraries as 87-base-pair reads. The paper's data handling went like this. In a later analysis, tens of millions of unique TCR beta chains were counted across the approximately 640 repertoires, and roughly 9.9 million of these chains were shared by at least two donors. Raw reads were error-corrected and collapsed into unique sequences with a nearest-neighbor algorithm that merged closely related sequences to remove PCR and sequencing errors. To assign V, D and J gene segments, CDR3 sequences were aligned to IMGT reference sequences. For a sequence to be retained, at least a six-nucleotide match to both a V gene segment and a J gene segment was required. Rearrangements were called productive when the CDR3 lacked stop codons and stayed in frame with V and J; all others were non-productive. Following IMGT convention, CDR3 was defined as the stretch from the second conserved V-encoded cysteine up to the conserved J-encoded phenylalanine. The earlier analysis of fewer than 700 of the donors excluded sequences that lacked an unambiguous match to a single V gene segment. In an earlier analysis of 587 of the donors, a V segment was called functional when productive rearrangements were above 56.7%, and segregating when the standard deviation between donors exceeded 5%. To diagnose cytomegalovirus status from the catalog of TCR beta chain sequences, a statistical classification framework was built. In a later analysis, V and J genes were assigned by comparing TCR nucleotide sequences against IMGT/GENE-DB human TR gene sequences. A later analysis assigned CDR3 sequences and most-parsimonious VDJ recombination scenarios with the TCRdist pipeline. A later analysis defined each TCR beta chain by its CDR3 amino acid sequence plus V-gene family, and excluded reads lacking a unique V-gene family. As a way to deal with suspected cross-contamination and a sequencing artifact, a later analysis dropped hundreds of nucleotide sequences that were highly shared and had low generation probability. For each public chain, a later analysis derived a clonal expansion index from normalized ranks of inferred template counts within each repertoire. In a later analysis, generation probabilities were computed using a VDJ recombination model fitted to out-of-frame rearrangements, and the results were checked against IGoR. A later analysis scored TCR-TCR, TCR-HLA and TCR-CMV co-occurrence with hypergeometric tests, applying a repertoire-size bias correction to TCR pairs. False discovery rates were estimated in a later analysis by permuting HLA or CMV assignments 20 times. In a later analysis, co-occurring TCRs were grouped with DBSCAN, and TCRdist sequence similarity was added when clustering was performed within HLA-allele-positive subsets. For co-occurrence clustering, repertoires with fewer than 30,000 or more than 120,000 public chains were excluded, along with 5 or 6 repertoires with anomalous nucleotide sharing. Imported from immuneACCESS, the table was reduced by TCRdb to in-frame sequences with V and J called. These copies leave out some clones; in studies compared against another copy, an unresolved V gene accounts for under half, and the cause of the remainder is not known. The V and J calls and clone size come from that table; D and trimming were worked out from the DNA. This sample holds around 92,000 clones; about four fifths were observed only once. Jointly, the top ten make up 12% to 15% of the sample.

Sequenced input: PBMCs. The rearranged segments are TRBV5-1 and TRBJ2-2; TRBD2 might be the D gene, on 5 matching bases. This clonotype was sampled from a woman in her 70s in good health and CMV-seropositive. The CDR3 is CASSFPYGLDFQPGELFF. The nucleotide sequence reads as follows: TGCGCCAGCAGCTTCCCATACGGCCTGGACTTTCAACCCGGGGAGCTGTTTTTT.